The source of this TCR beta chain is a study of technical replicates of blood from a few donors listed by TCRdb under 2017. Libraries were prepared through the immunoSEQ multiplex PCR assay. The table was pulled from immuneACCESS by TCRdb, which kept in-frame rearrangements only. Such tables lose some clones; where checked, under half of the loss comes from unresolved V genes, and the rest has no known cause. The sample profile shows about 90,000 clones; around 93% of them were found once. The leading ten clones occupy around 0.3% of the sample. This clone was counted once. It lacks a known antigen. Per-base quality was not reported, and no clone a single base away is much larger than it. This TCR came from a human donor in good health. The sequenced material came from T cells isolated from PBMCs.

The CDR3 region has the sequence CAWSVSLGTNTEAFF. The bases read TGTGCCTGGAGTGTATCCTTGGGCACCAACACTGAAGCTTTCTTT. The receptor chain draws on TRBV30 and TRBJ1-1, with the D gene not clear enough to name. V was cut back by 0 bases and J by 2 bases, leaving a gap of 13 bases between them. The CDR3, from cysteine to phenylalanine, totals 15 residues. Only CDR3 DNA remains: 45 bases, in frame from the first base. The germline V gene (reference sequence) yields GTSNPN for CDR1 and SVGIG for CDR2.